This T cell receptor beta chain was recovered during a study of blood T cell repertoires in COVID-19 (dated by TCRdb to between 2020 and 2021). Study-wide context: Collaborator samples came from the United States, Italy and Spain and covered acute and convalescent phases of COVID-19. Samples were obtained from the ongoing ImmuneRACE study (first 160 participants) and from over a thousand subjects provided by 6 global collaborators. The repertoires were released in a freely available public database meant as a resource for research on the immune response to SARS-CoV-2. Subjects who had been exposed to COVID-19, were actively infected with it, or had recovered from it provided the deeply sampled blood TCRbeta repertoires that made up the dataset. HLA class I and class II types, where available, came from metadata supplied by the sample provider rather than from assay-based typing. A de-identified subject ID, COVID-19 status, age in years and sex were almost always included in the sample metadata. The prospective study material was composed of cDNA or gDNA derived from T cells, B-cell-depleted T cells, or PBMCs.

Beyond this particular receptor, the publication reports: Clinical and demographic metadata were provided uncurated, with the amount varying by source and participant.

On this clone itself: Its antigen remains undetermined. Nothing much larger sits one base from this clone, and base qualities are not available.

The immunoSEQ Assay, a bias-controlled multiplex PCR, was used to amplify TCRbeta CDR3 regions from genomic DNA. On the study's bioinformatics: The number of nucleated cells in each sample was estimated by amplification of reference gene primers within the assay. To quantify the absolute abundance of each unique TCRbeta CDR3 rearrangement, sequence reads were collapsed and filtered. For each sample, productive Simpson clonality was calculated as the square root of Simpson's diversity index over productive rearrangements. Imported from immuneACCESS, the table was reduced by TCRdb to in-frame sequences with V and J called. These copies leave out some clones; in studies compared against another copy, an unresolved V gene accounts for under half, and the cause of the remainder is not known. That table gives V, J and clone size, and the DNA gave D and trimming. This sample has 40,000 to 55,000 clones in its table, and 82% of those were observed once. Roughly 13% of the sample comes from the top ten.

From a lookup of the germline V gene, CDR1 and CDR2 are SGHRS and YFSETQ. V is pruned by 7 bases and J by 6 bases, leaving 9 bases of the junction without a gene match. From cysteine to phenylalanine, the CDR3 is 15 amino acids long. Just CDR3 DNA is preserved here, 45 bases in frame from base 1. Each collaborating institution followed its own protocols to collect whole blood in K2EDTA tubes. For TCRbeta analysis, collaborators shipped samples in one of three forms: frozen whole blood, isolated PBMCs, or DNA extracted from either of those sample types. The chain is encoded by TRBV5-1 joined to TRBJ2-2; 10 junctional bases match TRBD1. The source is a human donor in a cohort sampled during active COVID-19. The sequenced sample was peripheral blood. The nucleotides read TGCGCCAGCGATCCGGGACAGGGGTTGCCCGGGGAGCTGTTTTTT. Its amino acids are CASDPGQGLPGELFF.